This TCR beta chain is from a study of CD8 T cells in ankylosing spondylitis. Many counts were recorded for this clonotype. TCRdb independently ran MiXCR on the 5' RACE reads; one entry per CDR3 protein. The profile shows about 13,000 distinct CDR3 sequences, about 2.7% of them singletons. Germline V gives CDR1 SGDLS, CDR2 YYNGEE. Trimming took 1 base from V and 0 from J, leaving 10 bases between them. The CDR3 is 15 amino acids. The source of this sequence is a male donor with ankylosing spondylitis or in good health (not recorded which). Sequencing was done on a sample of blood, either unsorted or a sorted T cell fraction (not recorded which). The chain combines TRBV9 with TRBJ2-5; maybe TRBD1 (6 bases). CDR3 sequence: CASSVRGMYQETQYF. The CDR3 DNA follows: TGTGCCAGCAGCGTAAGGGGGATGTACCAAGAGACCCAGTACTTC.